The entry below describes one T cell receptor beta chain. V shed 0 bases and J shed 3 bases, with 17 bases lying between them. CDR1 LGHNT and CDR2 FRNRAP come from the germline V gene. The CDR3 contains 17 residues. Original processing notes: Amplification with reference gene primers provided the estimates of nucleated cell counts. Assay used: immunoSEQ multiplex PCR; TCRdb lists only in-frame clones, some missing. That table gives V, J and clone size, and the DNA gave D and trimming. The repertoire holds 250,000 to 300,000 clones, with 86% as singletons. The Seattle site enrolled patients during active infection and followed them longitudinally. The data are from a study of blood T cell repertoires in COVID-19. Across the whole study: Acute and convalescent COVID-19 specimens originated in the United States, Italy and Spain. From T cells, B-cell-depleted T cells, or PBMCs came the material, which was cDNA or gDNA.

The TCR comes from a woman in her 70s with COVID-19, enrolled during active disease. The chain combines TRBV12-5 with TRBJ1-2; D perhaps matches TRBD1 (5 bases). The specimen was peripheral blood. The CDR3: CASGLVLGGPGDYGYTF. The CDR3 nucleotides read TGTGCTAGTGGTTTGGTCCTAGGAGGACCGGGGGACTATGGCTACACCTTC.